The TCR beta chain described here comes from a study of cytomegalovirus exposure and HLA in healthy donors. This clone was seen a handful of times. Its specificity is unknown. Germline assignment: CDR1 SNHLY and CDR2 FYNNEI. Trimming took 8 bases from V and 7 from J, leaving 17 bases between them. CDR3 length equals 14 residues. Vbeta (60) and Jbeta (13) primers were used in the PCR. The data were produced by immunoSEQ multiplex PCR, yet TCRdb's version contains in-frame clones alone and is incomplete. Of about 170,000 clones listed, roughly 70% are singletons. Study findings and constraints: The authors later found TCR association rates varying by HLA locus, with DRB1 most and HLA-C fewest. At a 0.05 false discovery rate, a later analysis found 15,000 to 20,000 TCR beta sequences to be associated with HLA alleles.

The J gene is TRBJ1-4, the V gene TRBV2, with a possible D match to TRBD1 (5 bases). The sequenced sample was PBMCs. The sequence came from a girl between 10 and 17 years old in good health and CMV-seronegative. The CDR3 region is CASEGSREGEKLFF. CDR3 nucleotide sequence: TGTGCCAGCGAAGGGAGCAGGGAGGGTGAAAAACTGTTTTTT.